Each of the 28 T cell receptor beta chains below was sequenced from the same sample in a study of cytomegalovirus exposure and HLA in healthy donors. PCR employed 60 Vbeta and 13 Jbeta primers. TCRdb's table, derived via immunoSEQ multiplex PCR, lists solely in-frame clones and lacks some. This sample has hundreds of thousands of clones, with 70% found just once. Sequencing used PBMCs. These receptors all come from a middle-aged man in good health and CMV-seropositive.

A few counts support this clone. The gene calls are TRBV4-3 and TRBJ2-1; 8 positions agree with TRBD2. Trimming took 1 base from V and 5 from J; bases not matched to a gene: 10. Germline V gene sequence: CDR1 LGHNA, CDR2 YSLEER. The CDR3 extends over 17 amino acids. CDR3 sequence: CASSQVRSGDNHNEQFF. CDR3 bases: TGCGCCAGCAGCCAAGTTCGTAGCGGGGACAATCACAATGAGCAGTTCTTC.

In its sample, this clone was seen a few times. J is TRBJ2-7 and V is TRBV7-9; a possible D gene is TRBD1 (6 bases). This CDR3 region has 16 residues. With 3 bases removed from V and 0 bases from J, the gap between germline ends came to 15 bases. Germline CDR1 reads SEHNR; CDR2 reads FQNEAQ (reference sequence). In nucleotides, the CDR3 is TGTGCCAGCAGCTTGCAGGGGTATAGGGCCTCCTACGAGCAGTACTTC. Protein sequence: CASSLQGYRASYEQYF.

This clone was found a few times. The chain recombines TRBV7-6 with TRBJ2-7, with D tentatively TRBD1 (6 bases). The CDR3 totals 15 residues. The germline gives CDR1 SGHVS, CDR2 FNYEAQ. V was trimmed by 3 bases and J by 2 bases, leaving 14 bases between them. The CDR3: CASSLAGATTYEQYF. CDR3 coding DNA: TGTGCCAGCAGCTTGGCAGGGGCGACTACCTACGAGCAGTACTTC. Drawing the rest from reference TRBV7-6 and TRBJ2-7, the complete variable domain is GAGVSQSPRYKVTKRGQDVALRCDPISGHVSLYWYRQALGQGPEFLTYFNYEAQQDKSGLPNDRFSAERPEGSISTLTIQRTEQRDSAMYRCASSLAGATTYEQYFGPGTRLTVT.

About this clone: Because the CDR3 is missing its conserved closing phenylalanine or tryptophan, this is likely a read error. For the CDR3, the DNA is TGCGCCAGCAGCCCGGGACAGGGCCCCCACTATGGCTACACCCTC. Residues: CASSPGQGPHYGYTL. The chain links TRBV5-1 to TRBJ1-2; TRBD1 agrees at 9 bases. Germline loops: CDR1 SGHRS, CDR2 YFSETQ. CDR3 size: 15 residues. After removal of 4 bases from V and 3 bases from J, the junction contained 7 bases not matched to a gene.

This chain links TRBV7-9 with TRBJ1-1; 7 positions agree with TRBD1. The junction had 6 bases not matched to a gene; V was cut back by 5 bases and J by 0 bases. The CDR3 extends over 15 amino acids. Germline CDR1 reads SEHNR; CDR2 reads FQNEAQ (reference sequence). CDR3 coding DNA: TGTGCCAGCAGCCCACGACAGGGAATGAACACTGAAGCTTTCTTT. Translation: CASSPRQGMNTEAFF.

The chain joins TRBV7-9 to TRBJ2-7; unclear D gene. Germline V gene data show CDR1 as SEHNR and CDR2 as FQNEAQ (reference sequence). The CDR3 consists of 13 residues. Trimming shortened V by 5 bases and J by 0 bases, and 8 bases separated the two germline ends. The CDR3 loop reads CASSPLFSYEQYF. The CDR3 DNA is TGTGCCAGCAGCCCTCTTTTCTCCTACGAGCAGTACTTC.

The chain uses TRBV6-6 and TRBJ2-6; tentative D call: TRBD1 (6 bases). The CDR3 consists of 14 residues. From germline, CDR1 is MNHNY and CDR2 SVGAGI (reference sequence). Deletions cut 6 bases from V and 4 bases from J, with 10 bases between. CDR3 bases: TGTGCCAGCAGGGACAGAGCCGGGGCCAACGTCCTGACTTTC. Translation gives CASRDRAGANVLTF.

This clone has only one observation. Different DNA sequences within this sample yield the same CDR3. CDR3 sequence (DNA): TGCGCCAGCAGCTTGGAACGGGGAACAGATACGCAGTATTTT. Amino acid sequence: CASSLERGTDTQYF. The chain employs TRBV5-1 and TRBJ2-3; possibly TRBD2 for D (5 bases). With 0 bases removed from V and 3 bases from J, the gap between germline ends came to 8 bases. Germline V lookup: CDR1 SGHRS, CDR2 YFSETQ. This CDR3 has 14 amino acids.

The chain links TRBV5-1 to TRBJ1-6; 9 positions agree with TRBD1. V lost 3 bases and J lost 7; bases outside the gene matches: 2. The CDR3 totals 14 residues. The germline CDR1 and CDR2 sequences are SGHRS and YFSETQ. The CDR3: CASSSDRGNSPLHF. For the CDR3, the DNA is TGCGCCAGCAGCTCCGACAGGGGGAATTCACCCCTCCACTTT.

The chain combines TRBV5-6 with TRBJ2-7; possible D gene TRBD1, 7 bases. The CDR3 covers 15 residues. The V gene lost 1 base and the J gene lost 1 base, with 12 bases spanning the gap. Germline CDR1 reads SGHDT; CDR2 reads YYEEEE. CDR3 nucleotides: TGTGCCAGCAGCTTGAGGGCAGGGGGGTCCTACGAGCAGTACTTC. Protein product: CASSLRAGGSYEQYF.

The chain employs TRBV4-2 and TRBJ2-5; 7 nucleotides align to TRBD2. The end of the DNA is better explained by TRBJ2-7, so the J call may be wrong. Germline V gives CDR1 LGHNA, CDR2 YNFKEQ. The CDR3 extends over 13 amino acids. The chain's CDR3 is CASSQLAEYEQYF. As DNA, the CDR3 is TGTGCCAGCAGCCAACTAGCGGAGTACGAGCAGTACTTC.

This clone was counted only a few times. V gene TRBV6-5 combines with J gene TRBJ2-5, with D tentatively TRBD2 (6 bases). The DNA end is a closer match to TRBJ2-7, so the J assignment may be wrong. The germline CDR1 and CDR2 sequences are MNHEY and SVGAGI. The CDR3 spans 14 residues. The CDR3 region is CASSPSGGRNEQYF. CDR3 bases: TGTGCCAGCAGCCCCTCTGGGGGGAGAAACGAGCAGTACTTC.

V and J are TRBV27 and TRBJ1-2; 12 bases fit TRBD1. The germline V gene encodes CDR1 MNHEY and CDR2 SMNVEV (reference sequence). With 4 bases clipped from V and 7 bases from J, the junction kept 4 bases outside the gene matches. CDR3 length: 14 residues. CDR3 DNA sequence: TGTGCCAGCAGTTCCCGGGACAGGGGGCTTGGCTACACCTTC. It specifies CASSSRDRGLGYTF.

This clone has just a few counts. The V gene is TRBV2, the J gene TRBJ2-3; 12 bases agree with TRBD2. From germline, CDR1 is SNHLY and CDR2 FYNNEI. Trimming removed 5 bases from V and 3 bases from J; junction bases left unmatched: 3. The length of the CDR3 is 15 residues. CDR3 DNA: TGTGCCAGCAGTCGACTAGCGGGAGTGACAGATACGCAGTATTTT. As protein: CASSRLAGVTDTQYF.

The chain couples TRBV11-2 to TRBJ1-1; 7 nucleotides align to TRBD1. The V gene end was trimmed by 3 bases and the J gene end by 3 bases; junction bases not matched to a gene: 7. CDR1 and CDR2 (germline): SGHAT, FQNNGV. This CDR3 spans 15 amino acids. The CDR3 nucleotides read TGTGCCAGCAGCTTGGAGACAGGGTCCTACACTGAAGCTTTCTTT. Translation: CASSLETGSYTEAFF.

The chain joins TRBV27 to TRBJ1-3; TRBD1 aligns across 7 bases. There are 14 residues in the CDR3. Germline CDR1 and CDR2: MNHEY and SMNVEV (reference sequence). With V trimmed by 5 bases and J by 4 bases, 5 bases remained unmatched. This chain's CDR3 is CASSPDREGNTIYF. In nucleotides, the CDR3 is TGTGCCAGCAGTCCCGACAGGGAGGGAAACACCATATATTTT.

The chain employs TRBV7-9 and TRBJ2-5, with a weak D call TRBD2 (6 bases). V lost 11 bases, J lost 13 bases, and 11 bases lay in between. Germline CDR1 reads SEHNR; CDR2 reads FQNEAQ (reference sequence). This CDR3 has 8 residues. CDR3 region: CAVRRGYF. For the CDR3, the DNA is TGTGCCGTAAGGCGGGGGTACTTC.

This clone came up a few times. CDR3 in amino acids: CASSVERGAYNEQFF. The CDR3, as DNA: TGCGCCAGCAGCGTAGAGCGGGGGGCTTACAATGAGCAGTTCTTC. The J gene is TRBJ2-1, the V gene TRBV4-1; 9 bases agree with TRBD2. The CDR3 consists of 15 residues. Trimming at V came to 5 bases and at J to 4 bases, leaving 6 bases not matched to a gene. The germline V gene has CDR1 MGHRA and CDR2 YSYEKL.

This chain connects TRBV5-8 to TRBJ1-1; D is ambiguous. Germline V gives CDR1 SGHTS, CDR2 YDEGEE. The CDR3 has 10 amino acids. Between the trimmed V and J ends, which lost 10 bases and 6 bases, there was a span of 10 bases. CDR3 in amino acids: CAWALAEAFF. The CDR3 DNA sequence: TGTGCCTGGGCTCTGGCTGAAGCTTTCTTT.

The V call is TRBV5-1, the J call TRBJ1-1; D remains ambiguous. Trimming stripped 4 bases from V and 1 base from J, with 8 bases between. CDR3 length: 13 residues. The germline CDR1 and CDR2 sequences are SGHRS and YFSETQ. In DNA form, the CDR3 reads TGCGCCAGCAGCCCCCTCGGGAACACTGAAGCTTTCTTT. It encodes CASSPLGNTEAFF.

The rearrangement joins TRBV15 to TRBJ1-1, with D possibly TRBD1 on 6 matching bases. The CDR3 is made up of 15 amino acids. The germline V and J ends were trimmed by 4 bases and 1 base, with 13 bases remaining between them. CDR1 LNHNV and CDR2 YYDKDF come from the germline V gene (reference sequence). The CDR3 DNA reads as TGTGCCACCAGCATAACGGGACACCCGAACACTGAAGCTTTCTTT. Protein sequence: CATSITGHPNTEAFF.

The genes are TRBV5-6 and TRBJ2-5, with TRBD2 matching 10 bases. After removal of 1 base from V and 11 bases from J, the junction contained 20 bases not matched to a gene. Germline V gives CDR1 SGHDT, CDR2 YYEEEE. The CDR3 contains 18 residues. As DNA, the CDR3 is TGTGCCAGCAGCTTGATGGTAGCGGGGGGACCCCCCGACGAAGGGCAGTACTTC. This sequence encodes CASSLMVAGGPPDEGQYF. The whole variable domain, filled in from reference TRBV5-6 and TRBJ2-5, reads DAGVTQSPTHLIKTRGQQVTLRCSPKSGHDTVSWYQQALGQGPQFIFQYYEEEERQRGNFPDRFSGHQFPNYSSELNVNALLLGDSALYLCASSLMVAGGPPDEGQYFGPGTRLLVL.

The gene calls are TRBV28 and TRBJ2-7; D perhaps matches TRBD2 (7 bases). V lost 1 base to trimming and J lost 9 bases, with 13 bases between them. The germline V gene has CDR1 MDHEN and CDR2 SYDVKM. This CDR3 comprises 13 residues. In DNA, the CDR3 is TGTGCCAGCAGTTTATTAGGGGGAGGGCCGCAGTACTTC. Amino acid sequence: CASSLLGGGPQYF.

In this sample, this clone turned up a few times. The chain is built from TRBV19 and TRBJ1-6, with a possible D match to TRBD1 (6 bases). V lost 5 bases, J lost 9 bases, and 11 bases lay in between. The germline CDR1 and CDR2 sequences are LNHDA and SQIVND (reference sequence). The CDR3 totals 13 residues. Written as DNA, the CDR3 is TGTGCCAGTAGTCAGGGGACAAGTTCACCCCTCCACTTT. Protein: CASSQGTSSPLHF.

The genes are TRBV5-5 and TRBJ2-1; 12 nucleotides line up with TRBD2. The CDR3 has 16 residues. CDR1 and CDR2 from the germline V gene are SGHKS and YYEKEE (reference sequence). The J segment lost 8 bases and the V segment lost 1 base, leaving 7 bases of the junction unmatched. The CDR3 DNA reads as TGTGCCAGCAGCTTGAGGCTAGCGGGGGGGCGAGATGAGCAGTTCTTC. Amino acid sequence: CASSLRLAGGRDEQFF.

This clone came up a few times. The rearrangement links TRBV9 to TRBJ1-2; a possible D gene is TRBD1 (5 bases). Trimming removed 6 bases from V and 2 bases from J, with 14 bases in between. The CDR3 is made up of 14 amino acids. CDR1 and CDR2 (germline): SGDLS, YYNGEE. The CDR3 bases are TGTGCCAGCACCTCTGCGCCAGGGAACTATGGCTACACCTTC. Its translation: CASTSAPGNYGYTF.

The genes are TRBV9 and TRBJ2-5; TRBD2 aligns across 10 bases. This CDR3 is 13 amino acids long. Germline V gene data show CDR1 as SGDLS and CDR2 as YYNGEE. V gave up 0 bases and J gave up 11 bases; unmatched junction bases: 4. CDR3: CASSVGTSGEQYF. CDR3 sequence (DNA): TGTGCCAGCAGCGTAGGAACTAGCGGGGAGCAGTACTTC.

The chain carries TRBV7-2 and TRBJ1-1; D is possibly TRBD1 (5 bases). The CDR3 totals 15 residues. CDR1 SGHTA and CDR2 FQGNSA come from the germline V gene. V lost 5 bases to trimming and J lost 1 base, with 14 bases between them. The CDR3 bases are TGTGCCAGCAGCACCCACGGCCAGGGGAACACTGAAGCTTTCTTT. It specifies CASSTHGQGNTEAFF. Combining the CDR3 with reference TRBV7-2 and TRBJ1-1 gives the whole variable domain GAGVSQSPSNKVTEKGKDVELRCDPISGHTALYWYRQSLGQGLEFLIYFQGNSAPDKSGLPSDRFSAERTGGSVSTLTIQRTQQEDSAVYLCASSTHGQGNTEAFFGQGTRLTVV.